This T cell receptor beta chain is drawn from a study of blood T cell repertoires in COVID-19. At the level of the study: From T cells, B-cell-depleted T cells, or PBMCs came the material, which was cDNA or gDNA.

The CDR3 is made up of 16 amino acids. Germline V gene lookup returns CDR1 SGHTA and CDR2 FQGNSA. V was shortened by 5 bases and J by 8 bases, with 22 bases between the two germline ends. Seattle's enrolled individuals joined amid active infection and were then monitored longitudinally. Per the study methods: Counts of nucleated cells, estimated from reference gene primer amplification, were obtained. Generated by immunoSEQ multiplex PCR, the TCRdb table keeps only in-frame clones and is missing some. Clone size and V and J calls were adopted from that table, with D and trimming inferred from the DNA. This sample carries 200,000 to 250,000 clones, more than 75% of them seen once, and the ten largest clones take about 5.6%.

This clonotype was obtained from a woman aged 70-85 years with COVID-19, enrolled during active disease. Sequenced material: peripheral blood. The chain has TRBV7-2 and TRBJ2-1; weak D call: TRBD1 (5 bases). CDR3 amino acids: CASSPLQLGQGDEQFF. DNA for the CDR3: TGTGCCAGCAGCCCTCTCCAACTGGGGCAGGGCGATGAGCAGTTCTTC.